This passage covers 21 T cell receptor beta chains from one sample sequenced in a study of shared clonotypes between healthy human individuals. Measured with immunoSEQ multiplex PCR; TCRdb has only the in-frame clones, and not every one. The table lists fewer than 700,000 clones, 70% to 80% of them singletons. Sequencing was performed on PBMCs. The source is a woman in her thirties or forties in good health. Some clones in this sample may be carry-over from other donors' samples.

The DNA for the CDR3 is TGTGCCAGCAGCGTCAGCTCTGGTGAGCAGTTCTTC. This gives the protein CASSVSSGEQFF. The V and J genes are TRBV7-7 and TRBJ2-1; D is ambiguous. The CDR3 runs to 12 residues. The V gene lost 5 bases and the J gene lost 9 bases, with 11 bases spanning the gap. Per germline, CDR1 SSHAT and CDR2 FNYEAQ (reference sequence).

In the case of this clone: A far larger clone is just one base off, so this is likely a read error. V and J are TRBV10-3 and TRBJ1-2; possible D gene TRBD1, 5 bases. Germline V gene lookup returns CDR1 ENHRY and CDR2 SYGVKD. The CDR3 is 14 residues long. The germline V and J ends were trimmed by 0 bases and 7 bases, with 12 bases remaining between them. The CDR3 spells CAISESNRTSGYTF. For the CDR3, the DNA is TGTGCCATCAGTGAGTCGAACAGGACAAGTGGCTACACCTTC.

The chain is built from TRBV21-1 and TRBJ1-5; the D call in the table, TRBD1, was not verified against the DNA. TRBV21-1 is a documented pseudogene. This CDR3 region has 18 residues. CDR3 sequence reads: CASSKPGDRGSCNQPQHF. The CDR3 DNA reads as TGTGCCAGCAGCAAGCCAGGGGACAGGGGGTCCTGCAATCAGCCCCAGCATTTT.

The chain links TRBV5-6 to TRBJ1-2; 10 bases fit TRBD1. This CDR3 comprises 15 residues. V gave up 4 bases and J gave up 8 bases; unmatched junction bases: 11. The germline V gene encodes CDR1 SGHDT and CDR2 YYEEEE. The CDR3, as DNA: TGTGCCAGCAGCCCGCCCTTTGACAGGGGGCGCGGCTACACCTTC. Translated: CASSPPFDRGRGYTF.

The J gene is TRBJ1-1, the V gene TRBV5-6, with D unresolved. The CDR3 covers 12 residues. Deletions cut 1 base from V and 8 bases from J, with 9 bases between. Germline V gene lookup returns CDR1 SGHDT and CDR2 YYEEEE. The CDR3 sequence: CASSLFRSEAFF. Here the CDR3 DNA reads TGTGCCAGCAGCTTGTTCAGGAGCGAAGCTTTCTTT.

The rearrangement uses TRBV27 and TRBJ1-2; perhaps TRBD1 as D (5 bases). This CDR3 spans 14 amino acids. CDR1 is MNHEY and CDR2 is SMNVEV in the germline V gene (reference sequence). V lost 6 bases and J 7 bases, leaving 18 bases between the germline ends. The CDR3 reads CASSIGGSSVGYTF. The CDR3 nucleotides read TGTGCCAGCAGCATTGGGGGGTCGAGTGTTGGCTACACCTTC.

Ten or more counts support this clone. This chain links TRBV5-6 with TRBJ2-1; D possibly corresponds to TRBD2 (5 bases). Germline V gene sequence: CDR1 SGHDT, CDR2 YYEEEE. CDR3 size: 13 residues. V shed 4 bases and J shed 3 bases, with 8 bases lying between them. The CDR3 DNA sequence: TGTGCCAGCAGCGGACTTCTCTACAATGAGCAGTTCTTC. Residues: CASSGLLYNEQFF.

V and J are TRBV19 and TRBJ2-1; 9 bases fit TRBD2. Germline assignment: CDR1 LNHDA and CDR2 SQIVND (reference sequence). There are 15 residues in the CDR3. Trimming took 4 bases from V and 4 from J; bases not matched to a gene: 5. As DNA, the CDR3 is TGTGCCAGTAGTACCTCCGGACTAGCGTACAATGAGCAGTTCTTC. As protein: CASSTSGLAYNEQFF.

There are a few counts of this clone. J is TRBJ1-5 and V is TRBV7-8; 10 bases match TRBD1. The length of the CDR3 is 16 residues. Germline V CDR1 and CDR2: SGHVS, FQNEAQ. The J segment lost 5 bases and the V segment lost 6 bases, leaving 10 bases of the junction unmatched. The CDR3 spells CASRRDPGTGDQPQHF. CDR3 coding DNA: TGTGCCAGCAGACGCGACCCCGGGACAGGGGATCAGCCCCAGCATTTT.

For this clone: It may be a read error: a sequence one base away is much more abundant. The V gene is TRBV28, the J gene TRBJ2-7, with 13 bases aligning to TRBD2. This CDR3 region has 15 residues. Trimming took 10 bases from V and 6 from J; bases not matched to a gene: 12. Per germline, CDR1 MDHEN and CDR2 SYDVKM. The chain's CDR3 is CANRPGTSGISEQYF. The CDR3 nucleotides read TGTGCCAACAGACCCGGGACTAGCGGGATCTCCGAGCAGTACTTC.

This chain connects TRBV7-2 to TRBJ2-1, with 9 bases identical to TRBD2. The CDR3 contains 19 residues. The trim removed 0 bases at V and 1 base at J, leaving 10 bases unmatched. Germline CDR1 is SGHTA and CDR2 is FQGNSA. The DNA of the CDR3 is TGTGCCAGCAGCTTAGCGCGTAGGGTAGCGGGGGATTCCTACAATGAGCAGTTCTTC. The encoded protein is CASSLARRVAGDSYNEQFF.

CDR3 DNA sequence: TGCGCCAGCAGCGCACCACAGGGGGCGCGGAACACTGAAGCTTTCTTT. It specifies CASSAPQGARNTEAFF. The chain has TRBV5-1 and TRBJ1-1; 9 bases align to TRBD1. With 4 bases clipped from V and 1 base from J, the junction kept 8 bases outside the gene matches. CDR3 size: 16 residues. Germline V gene sequence: CDR1 SGHRS, CDR2 YFSETQ.

The gene calls are TRBV19 and TRBJ1-1; the D gene is possibly TRBD1 (5 bases). This CDR3 contains 15 residues. Trimming shortened V by 7 bases and J by 1 base, and 16 bases separated the two germline ends. CDR1 LNHDA and CDR2 SQIVND come from the germline V gene (reference sequence). The CDR3 DNA follows: TGTGCCAGTACCCCCCTAAGGGGCGCGAACACTGAAGCTTTCTTT. The encoded protein is CASTPLRGANTEAFF.

Concerning this clone itself: The germline gene is not matched at one end of the junction; a read error may be the cause. V is TRBV7-8 and J is TRBJ1-1; TRBD1 matches 9 bases. The CDR3 has 14 residues. Germline CDR1 reads SGHVS; CDR2 reads FQNEAQ. CDR3 region: CASRRGQGNAEAFF. The DNA of the CDR3 is TGTGCCAGCAGAAGAGGACAGGGGAACGCTGAAGCTTTCTTT.

The rearrangement uses TRBV10-3 and TRBJ1-1; D is uncertain. The germline gives CDR1 ENHRY, CDR2 SYGVKD. V was cut by 0 bases and J by 11 bases, with 10 bases left in between. The CDR3 loop spans 12 amino acids. The CDR3 bases are TGTGCCATCAGTGAGTCTATCGGGGAGGCTTTCTTT. Amino acids: CAISESIGEAFF.

This clone was seen a single time. This chain uses TRBV18 with TRBJ2-1; 7 nucleotides align to TRBD1. CDR1 is KGHSH and CDR2 is LQKENI in the germline V gene. The CDR3 runs to 17 residues. V shed 4 bases and J 4 bases; nucleotides not matched to a gene: 13. The CDR3 protein is CASSLTVEGAGYNEQFF. CDR3 DNA: TGTGCCAGCTCACTAACCGTCGAGGGGGCGGGTTACAATGAGCAGTTCTTC. The whole variable domain, filled in from reference TRBV18 and TRBJ2-1, reads NAGVMQNPRHLVRRRGQEARLRCSPMKGHSHVYWYRQLPEEGLKFMVYLQKENIIDESGMPKERFSAEFPKEGPSILRIQQVVRGDSAAYFCASSLTVEGAGYNEQFFGPGTRLTVL.

The V gene is TRBV4-2, the J gene TRBJ2-1; D not certain. The V gene's germline CDR1 is LGHNA and CDR2 YNFKEQ. The length of the CDR3 is 15 residues. V was cut by 0 bases and J by 2 bases, with 8 bases left in between. The chain's CDR3 is CASSQDPDPYNEQFF. In DNA form, the CDR3 reads TGTGCCAGCAGCCAAGATCCCGACCCCTACAATGAGCAGTTCTTC.

Worth noting for this clone: At one boundary the junction diverges from the germline segment, which might be a read error. The chain is built from TRBV11-2 and TRBJ1-6; D is undetermined. CDR3 length equals 17 residues. Germline-derived CDR1 and CDR2 are SGHAT and FQNNGV. The CDR3 nucleotides read TGTGCCAGCAGCTTAGACTGGCCGGACTCCAATAATTCACCCCTCCACTTT. Protein: CASSLDWPDSNNSPLHF. Drawing the rest from reference TRBV11-2 and TRBJ1-6, the complete variable domain is EAGVAQSPRYKIIEKRQSVAFWCNPISGHATLYWYQQILGQGPKLLIQFQNNGVVDDSQLPKDRFSAERLKGVDSTLKIQPAKLEDSAVYLCASSLDWPDSNNSPLHFGNGTRLTVT.

V usage is TRBV27 and J usage is TRBJ2-7; 8 bases agree with TRBD1. Per the germline V gene, CDR1 is MNHEY and CDR2 is SMNVEV (reference sequence). J lost 6 bases, V lost 2 bases, and 12 bases had no gene match. The CDR3 loop spans 16 amino acids. The CDR3 DNA is TGTGCCAGCAGTTTAACCGAGACAGGGGTACTGACCGAGCAGTACTTC. Amino acid sequence: CASSLTETGVLTEQYF.

In regard to this clone: A much larger clone differs from this one at a single base, so this may be a read error. This chain uses TRBV6-1 with TRBJ2-6; 8 positions match TRBD1. The CDR3 runs 14 residues. Germline V gene data show CDR1 as MNHNS and CDR2 as SASEGT. The CDR3 region is CANSDRGGANVLTF. The CDR3 DNA reads TGTGCCAACAGTGACAGGGGAGGGGCCAACGTCCTGACTTTC.

The chain recombines TRBV11-3 with TRBJ2-3, with a possible D match to TRBD2 (6 bases). CDR1 and CDR2 from the germline V gene are SGHNT and YENEEA. V lost 5 bases and J lost 1, with 13 bases in between. This CDR3 comprises 15 residues. DNA of the CDR3: TGTGCCAGCAGCCTAGCCGGGGGAGGCACAGATACGCAGTATTTT. Protein: CASSLAGGGTDTQYF.